This T cell receptor beta chain was documented in a study of neoadjuvant anti-PD-1 for oral cavity cancer. This clone was detected only a few times. Most PBMC samples had approximately 440 ng input DNA in six replicates. Some clones are missing from TCRdb's copy, which holds only in-frame ones; the method was immunoSEQ multiplex PCR. The top ten hold 2% to 2.5% of the sample, which has more than 12,000 clones, around 70% seen once. The CDR3 has 14 amino acids. Germline V CDR1 and CDR2: LNHDA, SQIVND (reference sequence). The V gene lost 1 base and the J gene lost 1 base, with 7 bases spanning the gap.

This sequence originates from a person aged 40 to 85 with oral cavity squamous cell carcinoma. This rearrangement joins TRBV19 to TRBJ1-1, with D perhaps TRBD1 (5 bases). The material was PBMCs, obtained before nivolumab (anti-PD-1) treatment. The CDR3 loop is CASSIGTSNTEAFF. The CDR3 bases are TGTGCCAGTAGTATAGGGACATCGAACACTGAAGCTTTCTTT.